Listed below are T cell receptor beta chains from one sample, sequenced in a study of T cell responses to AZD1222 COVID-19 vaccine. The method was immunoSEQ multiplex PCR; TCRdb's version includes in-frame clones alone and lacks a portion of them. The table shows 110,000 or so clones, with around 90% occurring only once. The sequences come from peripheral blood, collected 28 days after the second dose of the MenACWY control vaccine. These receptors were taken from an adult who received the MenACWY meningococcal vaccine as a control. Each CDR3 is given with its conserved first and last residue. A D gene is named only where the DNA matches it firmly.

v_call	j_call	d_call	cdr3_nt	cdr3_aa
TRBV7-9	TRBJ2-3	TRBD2	TGTGCCAGCAGCTCCGCAAGCACGGGAGGGACTAGAACAGATACGCAGTATTTT	CASSSASTGGTRTDTQYF
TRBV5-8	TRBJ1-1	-	TGTGCCAGCAGCTTGTTCTTCGAAGCTTTCTTT	CASSLFFEAFF
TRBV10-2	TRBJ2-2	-	TGCGCCAGCAGAGGGAACACCGGGGAGCTGTTTTTT	CASRGNTGELFF
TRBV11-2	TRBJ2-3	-	TGTGCCAGCAGTCAAACAGATACGCAGTATTTT	CASSQTDTQYF
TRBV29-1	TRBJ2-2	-	TGCAGCGTTACGGGCACCACCGGGGAGCTGTTTTTT	CSVTGTTGELFF
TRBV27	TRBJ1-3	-	TGTGCCAGCAGCGCTGGGAACACCATATATTTT	CASSAGNTIYF
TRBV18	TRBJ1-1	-	TGTGCCAGCTCACCAGGCCAGGCGAACACTGAAGCTTTCTTT	CASSPGQANTEAFF
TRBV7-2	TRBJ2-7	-	TGTGCCAGCAGCTTAGCGGAAGGGGGGTACTACGAGCAGTACTTC	CASSLAEGGYYEQYF
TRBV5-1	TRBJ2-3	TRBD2	TGCGCCAGCAGCTTGGTAGAGATGGTACTAGCGGGAGAACCAGATACGCAGTATTTT	CASSLVEMVLAGEPDTQYF
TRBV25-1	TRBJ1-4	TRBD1	TGTGCCAGCAGTGGCTGGACAGGTACTAATGAAAAACTGTTTTTT	CASSGWTGTNEKLFF